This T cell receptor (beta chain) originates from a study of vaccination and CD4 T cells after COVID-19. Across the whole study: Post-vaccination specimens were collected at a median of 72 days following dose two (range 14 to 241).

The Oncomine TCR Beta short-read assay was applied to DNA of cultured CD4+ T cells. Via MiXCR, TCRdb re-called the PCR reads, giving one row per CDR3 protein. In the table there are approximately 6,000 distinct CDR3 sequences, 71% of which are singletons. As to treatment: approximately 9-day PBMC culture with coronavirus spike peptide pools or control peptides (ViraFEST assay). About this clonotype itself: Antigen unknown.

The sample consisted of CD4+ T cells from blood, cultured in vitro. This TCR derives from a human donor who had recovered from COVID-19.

The CDR3 region is CASRQGGGSQPQHF. DNA of the CDR3: TGTGCCAGCAGGCAGGGAGGGGGTAGTCAGCCCCAGCATTTT. The chain is built from TRBV6-1 and TRBJ1-5, with a possible D match to TRBD1 (6 bases). Trimming took 6 bases from V and 6 from J, leaving 15 bases between them. Germline V CDR1 and CDR2: MNHNS, SASEGT. This CDR3 contains 14 residues.